Given below is one TCR beta chain in context. Repertoires were generated with immunoSEQ multiplex PCR, while TCRdb's copy carries only in-frame clones and drops some. This table has some 150,000 clones, more than 75% appearing once. The sample is drawn from a study of T cell responses to AZD1222 COVID-19 vaccine. The CDR3 consists of 12 residues. The V gene lost 5 bases and the J gene lost 3 bases, with 7 bases spanning the gap. Here the sequenced sample was peripheral blood, taken on day 0 of AZD1222 vaccination. The sequence came from an adult in good health. The chain has TRBV12-3 or TRBV12-4 and TRBJ1-1; D not certain. The CDR3 loop reads CASSNLDTEAFF. CDR3 DNA: TGTGCCAGCAGTAATTTGGACACTGAAGCTTTCTTT.